The rows below give T cell receptor beta chains drawn from one sample of a study of T cell repertoires in cytomegalovirus infection. TCRdb re-called the reads with MiXCR, one entry per CDR3 protein. The sample yields 740,000 or so distinct CDR3 sequences, 35% seen once. Material for sequencing was PBMCs. These receptors originate from a human donor in good health (CMV status not recorded). Some clones in this sample may be carry-over from other donors' samples. The CDR3 runs from the conserved cysteine through the conserved F or W. Fields, in order: clone size, D gene, J gene, V gene, CDR3 DNA, CDR3 protein. A D gene is named only where the DNA matches it firmly. For some rows the clone size is stated as once, few or many, or as a class when expanded; others skip it.

>NA|NA|TRBJ2-6|TRBV7-9
TGTGCCAGCAGCCCTCCGGGACTGTTCTCTGGGGCCAACGTCCTGACTTTC
CASSPPGLFSGANVLTF
>NA|TRBD2|TRBJ2-1|TRBV20-1
TGCAGTGCTAGAGTAGCGGGGGCCCTCTCCTACAATGAGCAGTTCTTC
CSARVAGALSYNEQFF
>NA|TRBD1|TRBJ1-5|TRBV6-8
TGTGCCAGCAGTTCCAGGACAGGGCATCAGCCCCAGCATTTT
CASSSRTGHQPQHF
>NA|TRBD1|TRBJ2-5|TRBV28
TGTGCCAGCAGTCTACTCGGACAGGGAGGCGGAGAGACCCAGTACTTC
CASSLLGQGGGETQYF
>NA|NA|TRBJ1-3|TRBV27
TGTGCCAGCAGTTTAGGAGCACTCAGCTCTGGAAACACCCTATATTTT
CASSLGALSSGNTLYF
>NA|NA|TRBJ1-3|TRBV28
TGTGCCAGCAGTTTGTGGCAGGGGACGGGAAACACCATATATTTT
CASSLWQGTGNTIYF
>NA|NA|TRBJ1-1|TRBV7-2
TGTTCCAGCAGCTTAGCGTCGGGGGTGCTGAACACTGAAGCTTTCTTT
CSSSLASGVLNTEAFF
>once|TRBD1|TRBJ2-1|TRBV3-1
TGTGCCAGCAGCCCGACAGGGGGCGGTGAGCAGTTCTTC
CASSPTGGGEQFF
>NA|NA|TRBJ2-7|TRBV27
TGTGCCAGCAGTGGGGACAACTCCTACGAGCAGTACTTC
CASSGDNSYEQYF
>few|TRBD2|TRBJ2-1|TRBV20-1
TGCAGTGCTAATCCTATGACTAGCGGGAGTTATGAGCAGTTCTTC
CSANPMTSGSYEQFF
>NA|TRBD2|TRBJ2-5|TRBV20-1
TGCAGTGCTAGTACCGCGGGAGGGGCGCGACAAGAGACCCAGTACTTC
CSASTAGGARQETQYF
>few|NA|TRBJ2-1|TRBV20-1
TGCAGTGCTAATCCGGGGGCGCGAGAGTACAATGAGCAGTTCTTC
CSANPGAREYNEQFF
>NA|TRBD1|TRBJ1-4|TRBV28
TGTGCCAGTCTTCGCCGACAGGGTACCGAAAAACTGTTTTTT
CASLRRQGTEKLFF